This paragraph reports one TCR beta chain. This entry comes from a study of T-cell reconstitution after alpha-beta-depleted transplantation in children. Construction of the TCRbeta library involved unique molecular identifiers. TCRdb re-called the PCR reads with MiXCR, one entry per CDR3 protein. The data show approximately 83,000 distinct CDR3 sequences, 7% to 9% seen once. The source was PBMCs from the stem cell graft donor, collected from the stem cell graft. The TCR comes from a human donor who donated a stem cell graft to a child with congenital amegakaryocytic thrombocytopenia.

This CDR3 is CASSLGRLAASSYEQYF. The DNA of the CDR3 is TGCGCCAGCTCTCTCGGTAGACTAGCGGCGTCCTCCTACGAGCAGTACTTC. The gene calls are TRBV5-1 and TRBJ2-7, with 9 bases that match TRBD2. CDR1 is SGHRS and CDR2 is YFSETQ in the germline V gene. CDR3 length equals 17 residues. The V segment lost 7 bases and the J segment 0 bases; nucleotides outside the gene matches: 14.